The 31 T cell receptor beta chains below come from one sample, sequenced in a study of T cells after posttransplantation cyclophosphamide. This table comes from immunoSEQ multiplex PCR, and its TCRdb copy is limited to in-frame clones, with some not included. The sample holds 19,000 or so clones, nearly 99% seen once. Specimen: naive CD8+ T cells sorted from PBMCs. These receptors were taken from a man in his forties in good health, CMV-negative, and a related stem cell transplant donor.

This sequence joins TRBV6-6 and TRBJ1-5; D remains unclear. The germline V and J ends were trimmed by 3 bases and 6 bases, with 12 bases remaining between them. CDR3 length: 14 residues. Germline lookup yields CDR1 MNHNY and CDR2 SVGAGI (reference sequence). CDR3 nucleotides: TGTGCCAGCAGTTATATGACGGCGGGTCAGCCCCAGCATTTT. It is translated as CASSYMTAGQPQHF.

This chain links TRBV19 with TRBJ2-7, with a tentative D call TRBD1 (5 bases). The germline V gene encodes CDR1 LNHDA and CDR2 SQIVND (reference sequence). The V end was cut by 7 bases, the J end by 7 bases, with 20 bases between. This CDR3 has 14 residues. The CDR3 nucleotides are TGTGCCAGTATCTGGGCGAACTCTTCAGGGGAGCAGTACTTC. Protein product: CASIWANSSGEQYF.

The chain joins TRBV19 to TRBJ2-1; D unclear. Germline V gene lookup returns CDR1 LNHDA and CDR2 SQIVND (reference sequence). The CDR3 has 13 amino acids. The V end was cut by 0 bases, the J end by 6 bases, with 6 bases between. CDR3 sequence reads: CASSIEPSNEQFF. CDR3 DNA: TGTGCCAGTAGTATAGAGCCCAGCAATGAGCAGTTCTTC. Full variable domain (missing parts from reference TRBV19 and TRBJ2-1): DGGITQSPKYLFRKEGQNVTLSCEQNLNHDAMYWYRQDPGQGLRLIYYSQIVNDFQKGDIAEGYSVSREKKESFPLTVTSAQKNPTAFYLCASSIEPSNEQFFGPGTRLTVL.

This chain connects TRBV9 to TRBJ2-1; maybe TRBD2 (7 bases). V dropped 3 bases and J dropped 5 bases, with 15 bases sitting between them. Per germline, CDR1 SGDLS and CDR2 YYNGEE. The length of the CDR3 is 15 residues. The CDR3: CASSAAGAPDNEQFF. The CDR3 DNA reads TGTGCCAGCAGCGCCGCGGGGGCCCCGGACAATGAGCAGTTCTTC.

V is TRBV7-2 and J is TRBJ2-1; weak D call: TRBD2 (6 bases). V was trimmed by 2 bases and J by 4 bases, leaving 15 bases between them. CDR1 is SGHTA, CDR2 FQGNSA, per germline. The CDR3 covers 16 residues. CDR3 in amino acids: CASSLRAGPYYNEQFF. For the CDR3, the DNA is TGTGCCAGCAGCTTAAGGGCGGGACCTTATTACAATGAGCAGTTCTTC.

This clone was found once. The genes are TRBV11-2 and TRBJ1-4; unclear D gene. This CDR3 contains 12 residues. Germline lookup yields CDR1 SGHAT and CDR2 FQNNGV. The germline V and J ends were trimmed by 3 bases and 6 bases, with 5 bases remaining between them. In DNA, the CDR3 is TGTGCCAGCAGCTTGAGAGATGAAAAACTGTTTTTT. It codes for CASSLRDEKLFF. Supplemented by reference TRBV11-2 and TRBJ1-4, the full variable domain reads EAGVAQSPRYKIIEKRQSVAFWCNPISGHATLYWYQQILGQGPKLLIQFQNNGVVDDSQLPKDRFSAERLKGVDSTLKIQPAKLEDSAVYLCASSLRDEKLFFGSGTQLSVL.

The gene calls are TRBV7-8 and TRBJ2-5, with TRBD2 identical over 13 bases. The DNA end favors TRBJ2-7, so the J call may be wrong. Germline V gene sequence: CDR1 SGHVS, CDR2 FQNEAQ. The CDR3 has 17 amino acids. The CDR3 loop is CASSLASGLAGVYEQYF. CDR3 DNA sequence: TGTGCCAGCAGCTTAGCGTCTGGACTAGCGGGAGTCTACGAGCAGTACTTC.

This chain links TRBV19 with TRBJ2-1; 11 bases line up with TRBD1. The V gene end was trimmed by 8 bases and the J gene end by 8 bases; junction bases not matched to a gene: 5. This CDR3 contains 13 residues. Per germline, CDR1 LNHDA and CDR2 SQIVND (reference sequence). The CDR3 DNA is TGTGCCAGTGGACAGGGGGCTTTTGATGAGCAGTTCTTC. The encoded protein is CASGQGAFDEQFF.

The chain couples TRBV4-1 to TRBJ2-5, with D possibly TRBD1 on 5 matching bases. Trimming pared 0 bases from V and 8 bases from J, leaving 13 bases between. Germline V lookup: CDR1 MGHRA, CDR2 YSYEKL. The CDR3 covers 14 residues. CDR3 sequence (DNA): TGCGCCAGCAGCCAAGAAAGGGGTCCCCGCACCCAGTACTTC. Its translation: CASSQERGPRTQYF.

The CDR3 sequence is CASSLRSGSNEQFF. The CDR3 DNA reads TGCGCCAGCAGCTTGCGTAGCGGGAGCAATGAGCAGTTCTTC. The chain carries TRBV5-1 and TRBJ2-1, with 9 bases fitting TRBD2. This CDR3 has 14 residues. Germline-derived CDR1 and CDR2 are SGHRS and YFSETQ. The J segment lost 6 bases and the V segment lost 1 base, leaving 2 bases of the junction unmatched.

The CDR3 region is CASSLSVNTEAFF. The CDR3 DNA reads TGTGCCAGCAGCTTGTCTGTGAACACTGAAGCTTTCTTT. The V and J genes are TRBV7-9 and TRBJ1-1, with unresolved D. Trimming pared 3 bases from V and 0 bases from J, leaving 5 bases between. The V gene's germline CDR1 is SEHNR and CDR2 FQNEAQ (reference sequence). The CDR3 consists of 13 residues.

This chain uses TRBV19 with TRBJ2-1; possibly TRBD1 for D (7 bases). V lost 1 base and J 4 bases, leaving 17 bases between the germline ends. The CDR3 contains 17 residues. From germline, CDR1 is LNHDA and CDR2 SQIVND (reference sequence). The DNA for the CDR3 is TGTGCCAGTAGTATAGTAACGGGAGAGGGGGCATACAATGAGCAGTTCTTC. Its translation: CASSIVTGEGAYNEQFF.

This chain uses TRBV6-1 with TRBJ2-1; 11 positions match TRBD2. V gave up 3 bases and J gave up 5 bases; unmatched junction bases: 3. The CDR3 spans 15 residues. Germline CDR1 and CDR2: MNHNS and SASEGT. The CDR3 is CASSEIAGGHNEQFF. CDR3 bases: TGTGCCAGCAGTGAGATAGCGGGAGGGCACAATGAGCAGTTCTTC.

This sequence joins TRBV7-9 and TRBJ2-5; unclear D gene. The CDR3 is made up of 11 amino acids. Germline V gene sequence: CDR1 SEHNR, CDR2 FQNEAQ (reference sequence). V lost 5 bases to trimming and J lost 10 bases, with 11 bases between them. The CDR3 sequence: CASSKDPGQYF. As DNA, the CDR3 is TGTGCCAGCAGCAAGGATCCGGGCCAGTACTTC.

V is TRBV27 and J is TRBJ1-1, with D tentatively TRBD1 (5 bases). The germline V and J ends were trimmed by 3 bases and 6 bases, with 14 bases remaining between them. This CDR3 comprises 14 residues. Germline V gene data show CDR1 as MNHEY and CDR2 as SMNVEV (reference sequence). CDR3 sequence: CASSFSRRGPEAFF. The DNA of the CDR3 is TGTGCCAGCAGTTTCAGCCGGAGGGGCCCTGAAGCTTTCTTT.

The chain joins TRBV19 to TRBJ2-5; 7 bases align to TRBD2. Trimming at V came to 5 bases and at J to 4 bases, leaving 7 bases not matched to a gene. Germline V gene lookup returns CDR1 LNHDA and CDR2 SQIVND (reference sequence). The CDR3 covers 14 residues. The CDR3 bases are TGTGCCAGTAGTTTACAAGGGAGGGGAGAGACCCAGTACTTC. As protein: CASSLQGRGETQYF.

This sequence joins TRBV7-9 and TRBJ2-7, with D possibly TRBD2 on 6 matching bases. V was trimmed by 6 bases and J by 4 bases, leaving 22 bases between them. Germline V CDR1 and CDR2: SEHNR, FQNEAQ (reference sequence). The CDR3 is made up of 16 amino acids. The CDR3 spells CASRRGLGGIMYEQYF. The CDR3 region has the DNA TGTGCCAGCAGACGTGGCCTCGGGGGTATTATGTACGAGCAGTACTTC.

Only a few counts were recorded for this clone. CDR3 sequence (DNA): TGTGCCAGCAGCTTAGGTCCCGGGACTAGCGGGAGGAATGAGCAGTTCTTC. It encodes CASSLGPGTSGRNEQFF. This rearrangement joins TRBV11-2 to TRBJ2-1; 15 bases agree with TRBD2. The CDR3 has 17 residues. Germline assignment: CDR1 SGHAT and CDR2 FQNNGV. V lost 1 base, J lost 7 bases, and 5 bases stayed unmatched.

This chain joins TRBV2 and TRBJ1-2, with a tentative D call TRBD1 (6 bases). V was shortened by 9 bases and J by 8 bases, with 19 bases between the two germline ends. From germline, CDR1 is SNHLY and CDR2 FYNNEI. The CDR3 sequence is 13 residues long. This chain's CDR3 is CARFEQGPGGYTF. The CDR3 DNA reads TGTGCCAGATTCGAACAGGGCCCAGGGGGCTACACCTTC.

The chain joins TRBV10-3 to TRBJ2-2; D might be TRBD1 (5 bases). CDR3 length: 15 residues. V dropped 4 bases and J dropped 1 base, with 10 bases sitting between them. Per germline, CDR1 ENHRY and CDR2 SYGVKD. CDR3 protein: CAISGGAMNTGELFF. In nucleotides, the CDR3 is TGTGCCATCAGTGGTGGGGCTATGAACACCGGGGAGCTGTTTTTT.

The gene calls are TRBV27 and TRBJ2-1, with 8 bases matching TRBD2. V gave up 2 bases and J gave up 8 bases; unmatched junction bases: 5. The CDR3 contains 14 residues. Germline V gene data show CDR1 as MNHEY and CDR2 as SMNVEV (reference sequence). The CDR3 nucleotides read TGTGCCAGCAGTTTACACGGGAGGGCTGATGAGCAGTTCTTC. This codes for CASSLHGRADEQFF.

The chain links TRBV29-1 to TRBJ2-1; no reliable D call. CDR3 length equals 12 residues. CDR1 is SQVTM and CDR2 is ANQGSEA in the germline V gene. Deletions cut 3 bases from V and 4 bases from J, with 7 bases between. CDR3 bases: TGCAGCGTTGAGCGGATTTACAATGAGCAGTTCTTC. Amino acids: CSVERIYNEQFF.

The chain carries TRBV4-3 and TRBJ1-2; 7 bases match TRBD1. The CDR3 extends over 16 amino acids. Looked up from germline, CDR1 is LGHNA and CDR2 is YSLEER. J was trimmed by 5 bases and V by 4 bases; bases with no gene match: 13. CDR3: CASSPLRTGALYGYTF. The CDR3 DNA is TGCGCCAGCAGCCCCTTAAGGACAGGAGCCCTATATGGCTACACCTTC.

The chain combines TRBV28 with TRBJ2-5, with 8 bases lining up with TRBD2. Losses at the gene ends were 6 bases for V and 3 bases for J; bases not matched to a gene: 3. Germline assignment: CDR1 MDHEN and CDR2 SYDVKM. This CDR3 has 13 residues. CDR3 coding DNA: TGTGCCAGCAGCCGACTAGCGAAAGAGACCCAGTACTTC. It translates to CASSRLAKETQYF.

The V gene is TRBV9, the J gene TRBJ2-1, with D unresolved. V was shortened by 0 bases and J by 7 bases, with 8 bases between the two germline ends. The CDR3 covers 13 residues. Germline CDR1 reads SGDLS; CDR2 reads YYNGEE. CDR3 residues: CASSVAPRNEQFF. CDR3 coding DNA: TGTGCCAGCAGCGTAGCCCCCCGGAATGAGCAGTTCTTC.

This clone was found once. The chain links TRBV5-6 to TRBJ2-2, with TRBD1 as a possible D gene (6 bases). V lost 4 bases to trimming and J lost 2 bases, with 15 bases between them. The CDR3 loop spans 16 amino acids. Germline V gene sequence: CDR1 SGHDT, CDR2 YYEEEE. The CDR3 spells CASSIDRITNTGELFF. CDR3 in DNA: TGTGCCAGCAGCATTGACAGGATCACTAACACCGGGGAGCTGTTTTTT.

CDR3 protein: CASSLVSDTQYF. The CDR3 coding sequence is TGTGCCAGCAGCTTAGTATCAGATACGCAGTATTTT. The rearrangement uses TRBV7-8 and TRBJ2-3; D is unresolved. The V end was cut by 1 base, the J end by 4 bases, with 3 bases between. CDR1 and CDR2 from the germline V gene are SGHVS and FQNEAQ. CDR3 length: 12 residues.

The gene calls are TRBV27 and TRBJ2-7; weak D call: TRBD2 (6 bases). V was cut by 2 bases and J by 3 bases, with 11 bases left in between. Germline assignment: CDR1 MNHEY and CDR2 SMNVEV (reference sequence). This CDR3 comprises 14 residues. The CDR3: CASSLVAEGYEQYF. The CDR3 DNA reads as TGTGCCAGCAGTTTAGTAGCGGAGGGCTACGAGCAGTACTTC.

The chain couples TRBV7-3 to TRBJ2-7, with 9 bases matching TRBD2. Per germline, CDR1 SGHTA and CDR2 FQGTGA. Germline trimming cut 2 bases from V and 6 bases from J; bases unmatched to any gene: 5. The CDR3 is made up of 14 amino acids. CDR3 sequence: CASSLAGGPSEQYF. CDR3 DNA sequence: TGTGCCAGCAGCTTAGCGGGAGGGCCGAGCGAGCAGTACTTC.

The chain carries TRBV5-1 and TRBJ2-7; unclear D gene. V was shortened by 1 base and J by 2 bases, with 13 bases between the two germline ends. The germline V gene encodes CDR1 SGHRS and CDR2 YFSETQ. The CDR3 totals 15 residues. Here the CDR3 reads CASSLQAGWTYEQYF. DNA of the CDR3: TGCGCCAGCAGCTTGCAGGCAGGATGGACCTACGAGCAGTACTTC.

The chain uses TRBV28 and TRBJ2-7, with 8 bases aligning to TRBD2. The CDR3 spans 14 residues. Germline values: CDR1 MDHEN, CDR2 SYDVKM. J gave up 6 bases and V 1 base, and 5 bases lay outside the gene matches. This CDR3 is CASSLLMAGGEQYF. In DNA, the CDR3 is TGTGCCAGCAGTTTATTAATGGCGGGGGGCGAGCAGTACTTC.